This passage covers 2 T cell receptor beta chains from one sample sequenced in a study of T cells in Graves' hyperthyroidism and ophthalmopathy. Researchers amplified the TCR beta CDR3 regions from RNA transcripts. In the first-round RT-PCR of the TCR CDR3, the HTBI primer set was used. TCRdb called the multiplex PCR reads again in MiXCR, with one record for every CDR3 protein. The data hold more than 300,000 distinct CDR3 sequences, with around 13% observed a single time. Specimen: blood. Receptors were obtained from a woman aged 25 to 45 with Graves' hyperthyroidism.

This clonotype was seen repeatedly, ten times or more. The DNA of the CDR3 is TGTGCCATCAGTGAGTCTGGGCTCGAGCAGTACTTC. The encoded protein is CAISESGLEQYF. The chain joins TRBV10-3 to TRBJ2-7; D remains unclear. CDR1 ENHRY and CDR2 SYGVKD come from the germline V gene. This CDR3 is built from 12 residues. Deletions cut 0 bases from V and 6 bases from J, with 6 bases between.

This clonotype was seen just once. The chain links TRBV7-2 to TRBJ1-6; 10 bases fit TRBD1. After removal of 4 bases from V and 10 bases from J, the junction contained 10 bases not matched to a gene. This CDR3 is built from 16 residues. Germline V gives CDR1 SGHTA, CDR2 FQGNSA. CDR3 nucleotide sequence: TGTGCCAGCAGCTCACCAGGGACAGGGGTTGGATCACCCCTCCACTTT. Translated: CASSSPGTGVGSPLHF.